A selection of T cell receptor beta chains follows, all from one sample in a study of T cell responses to AZD1222 COVID-19 vaccine. Data came from immunoSEQ multiplex PCR; TCRdb stores just in-frame clones and leaves some out. Found here are 120,000 to 150,000 clones, under 95% of them singletons; the top ten hold roughly 5.6%. The source was peripheral blood, collected on day 0 of AZD1222 vaccination. The receptors here all came from an adult in good health. CDR3s include the opening cysteine and the closing phenylalanine or tryptophan. The order of the fields is CDR3 length, J gene, D gene, clone size, V gene, CDR3 protein, CDR3 DNA. D genes are given only for firm matches. Clone size is not always given. Where it is, it says once, few, many or a class for expanded clones.

length: 11; J: TRBJ1-1; D: .; size: .; V: TRBV20-1; CDR3: CSARQGTEAFF; DNA: TGCAGTGCTAGACAGGGCACTGAAGCTTTCTTT
length: 18; J: TRBJ2-1; D: .; size: .; V: TRBV19; CDR3: CASSIQVLGTGSYNEQFF; DNA: TGTGCCAGTAGTATCCAAGTTCTGGGAACGGGCTCCTACAATGAGCAGTTCTTC
length: 16; J: TRBJ2-1; D: .; size: .; V: TRBV10-3; CDR3: CAISGGVGNSYNEQFF; DNA: TGTGCCATCAGTGGGGGTGTCGGCAACTCCTACAATGAGCAGTTCTTC
length: 13; J: TRBJ2-5; D: TRBD1; size: few; V: TRBV29-1; CDR3: CSVDRGRGETQYF; DNA: TGCAGCGTTGATAGGGGGCGCGGCGAGACCCAGTACTTC
length: 15; J: TRBJ1-3; D: .; size: .; V: TRBV7-8; CDR3: CASSAQVHSGNTIYF; DNA: TGTGCCAGCAGCGCCCAGGTGCACTCTGGAAACACCATATATTTT
length: 15; J: TRBJ1-5; D: .; size: .; V: TRBV7-2; CDR3: CASSLEGSGVQPQHF; DNA: TGTGCCAGCAGCCTAGAGGGGTCGGGGGTTCAGCCCCAGCATTTT
length: 14; J: TRBJ2-1; D: TRBD1; size: .; V: TRBV2; CDR3: CASSEQGEYNEQFF; DNA: TGTGCCAGCAGTGAACAGGGGGAATACAATGAGCAGTTCTTC
length: 13; J: TRBJ1-1; D: TRBD1; size: .; V: TRBV12-3/TRBV12-4; CDR3: CASSFLDRFEAFF; DNA: TGTGCCAGCAGTTTCTTGGACAGGTTTGAAGCTTTCTTT
length: 16; J: TRBJ1-1; D: .; size: few; V: TRBV5-5; CDR3: CASSLMAGFLRTEAFF; DNA: TGTGCCAGCAGCTTGATGGCAGGGTTTTTGAGGACTGAAGCTTTCTTT
length: 18; J: TRBJ1-3; D: TRBD1; size: .; V: TRBV2; CDR3: CASSEAYGQGASGNTIYF; DNA: TGTGCCAGCAGTGAAGCGTATGGACAGGGGGCTTCTGGAAACACCATATATTTT
length: 12; J: TRBJ2-5; D: .; size: once; V: TRBV18; CDR3: CASSPTEETQYF; DNA: TGTGCCAGCTCCCCAACGGAAGAGACCCAGTACTTC
length: 14; J: TRBJ1-1; D: .; size: once; V: TRBV5-1; CDR3: CASSLVQANTEAFF; DNA: TGCGCCAGCAGCTTGGTGCAGGCCAACACTGAAGCTTTCTTT
length: 13; J: TRBJ2-5; D: TRBD1; size: .; V: TRBV29-1; CDR3: CSVVTGYQETQYF; DNA: TGCAGCGTTGTGACAGGGTACCAAGAGACCCAGTACTTC
length: 14; J: TRBJ1-2; D: .; size: .; V: TRBV6-2/TRBV6-3; CDR3: CASSDFAPPYGYTF; DNA: TGTGCCAGCAGTGACTTCGCCCCTCCCTATGGCTACACCTTC
length: 14; J: TRBJ1-1; D: .; size: .; V: TRBV5-1; CDR3: CASAVGPGGTEAFF; DNA: TGCGCCAGCGCCGTGGGTCCCGGCGGCACTGAAGCTTTCTTT
length: 15; J: TRBJ2-1; D: .; size: .; V: TRBV6-5; CDR3: CASSIHPDSHNEQFF; DNA: TGTGCCAGCAGTATTCACCCGGACAGCCACAATGAGCAGTTCTTC
length: 17; J: TRBJ2-6; D: .; size: .; V: TRBV14; CDR3: CASSQEQAFSGANVLTF; DNA: TGTGCCAGCAGCCAAGAACAGGCTTTCTCTGGGGCCAACGTCCTGACTTTC
length: 13; J: TRBJ1-2; D: .; size: .; V: TRBV29-1; CDR3: CSVELGSGSGYTF; DNA: TGCAGCGTTGAACTCGGGTCGGGGAGTGGCTACACCTTC
length: 12; J: TRBJ2-1; D: .; size: .; V: TRBV5-5; CDR3: CASSTGLPEQFF; DNA: TGTGCCAGCAGCACAGGACTACCTGAGCAGTTCTTC
length: 16; J: TRBJ2-3; D: .; size: .; V: TRBV5-1; CDR3: CASSSLISGGTDTQYF; DNA: TGCGCCAGCAGCTCACTGATATCGGGGGGCACAGATACGCAGTATTTT
length: 15; J: TRBJ2-1; D: TRBD1; size: .; V: TRBV9; CDR3: CASSTSGTGYNEQFF; DNA: TGTGCCAGCAGCACCTCCGGGACAGGATACAATGAGCAGTTCTTC
length: 17; J: TRBJ2-7; D: TRBD2; size: .; V: TRBV7-8; CDR3: CASSPTSLAGGLYEQYF; DNA: TGTGCCAGCAGCCCCACCTCACTAGCGGGGGGGCTGTACGAGCAGTACTTC
length: 14; J: TRBJ2-7; D: TRBD1; size: .; V: TRBV5-1; CDR3: CASSLAGTAYEQYF; DNA: TGCGCCAGCAGCTTGGCCGGGACAGCTTACGAGCAGTACTTC
length: 11; J: TRBJ2-5; D: .; size: .; V: TRBV12-3/TRBV12-4; CDR3: CASSFRETQYF; DNA: TGTGCCAGCAGTTTTCGGGAGACCCAGTACTTC
length: 16; J: TRBJ2-7; D: TRBD1; size: .; V: TRBV19; CDR3: CASSIRSGQGVPEQYF; DNA: TGTGCCAGTAGTATTCGTTCGGGACAGGGCGTACCAGAGCAGTACTTC
length: 15; J: TRBJ2-7; D: .; size: .; V: TRBV2; CDR3: CASSEALLGAYEQYF; DNA: TGTGCCAGCAGTGAAGCGCTTCTAGGGGCCTACGAGCAGTACTTC
length: 15; J: TRBJ2-2; D: TRBD1; size: once; V: TRBV11-3; CDR3: CASSTRQGATGELFF; DNA: TGTGCCAGCAGCACCCGACAGGGGGCAACCGGGGAGCTGTTTTTT
length: 16; J: TRBJ2-7; D: TRBD2; size: .; V: TRBV6-6; CDR3: CASSPLLGLAAYEQYF; DNA: TGTGCCAGCAGTCCCTTATTGGGACTAGCAGCTTACGAGCAGTACTTC
length: 12; J: TRBJ1-1; D: .; size: .; V: TRBV6-6; CDR3: CASKEGRTEAFF; DNA: TGTGCCAGCAAGGAGGGACGGACTGAAGCTTTCTTT
length: 13; J: TRBJ1-2; D: .; size: .; V: TRBV10-3; CDR3: CAISEGRIYGYTF; DNA: TGTGCCATCAGTGAGGGGAGAATCTATGGCTACACCTTC
length: 15; J: TRBJ2-5; D: .; size: .; V: TRBV5-8; CDR3: CASSLGLRPPETQYF; DNA: TGTGCCAGCAGCTTGGGACTGAGACCCCCGGAGACCCAGTACTTC
length: 12; J: TRBJ2-7; D: TRBD1; size: .; V: TRBV2; CDR3: CASSGQGYEQYF; DNA: TGTGCCAGCAGTGGACAGGGCTACGAGCAGTACTTC
length: 14; J: TRBJ1-4; D: TRBD1; size: .; V: TRBV18; CDR3: CASSPGTGDEKLFF; DNA: TGTGCCAGCTCACCCGGGACAGGGGATGAAAAACTGTTTTTT
length: 12; J: TRBJ1-1; D: .; size: .; V: TRBV19; CDR3: CASRSGYTEAFF; DNA: TGTGCCAGTAGGTCAGGGTACACTGAAGCTTTCTTT
length: 15; J: TRBJ2-3; D: .; size: .; V: TRBV5-4; CDR3: CASSLGLDFTDTQYF; DNA: TGTGCCAGCAGCTTGGGACTAGATTTTACAGATACGCAGTATTTT
length: 12; J: TRBJ2-7; D: .; size: .; V: TRBV27; CDR3: CASSFTGHEQYF; DNA: TGTGCCAGCAGTTTCACAGGCCACGAGCAGTACTTC
length: 14; J: TRBJ2-1; D: .; size: .; V: TRBV27; CDR3: CASSLRDHNNEQFF; DNA: TGTGCCAGCAGTCTCCGGGACCACAACAATGAGCAGTTCTTC
length: 16; J: TRBJ2-5; D: .; size: .; V: TRBV4-3; CDR3: CASSQGLRGREQTQYF; DNA: TGCGCCAGCAGCCAAGGGTTGCGGGGGCGTGAGCAGACCCAGTACTTC
length: 15; J: TRBJ1-2; D: .; size: .; V: TRBV27; CDR3: CASRGTELANYGYTF; DNA: TGTGCCAGCAGGGGGACGGAGCTAGCTAACTATGGCTACACCTTC
length: 17; J: TRBJ2-3; D: TRBD2; size: .; V: TRBV18; CDR3: CASSPPVGLADTDTQYF; DNA: TGTGCCAGCTCCCCTCCTGTGGGACTAGCGGACACAGATACGCAGTATTTT
length: 16; J: TRBJ2-1; D: TRBD1; size: .; V: TRBV5-4; CDR3: CASSLSGQAAYNEQFF; DNA: TGTGCCAGCAGCTTGAGTGGACAGGCCGCCTACAATGAGCAGTTCTTC
length: 13; J: TRBJ1-1; D: .; size: .; V: TRBV28; CDR3: CASGLGGNTEAFF; DNA: TGTGCCAGCGGGCTGGGGGGGAACACTGAAGCTTTCTTT
length: 15; J: TRBJ2-3; D: TRBD2; size: .; V: TRBV27; CDR3: CASSFQTSGADTQYF; DNA: TGTGCCAGCAGTTTTCAGACTAGCGGGGCTGATACGCAGTATTTT
length: 13; J: TRBJ1-2; D: .; size: .; V: TRBV28; CDR3: CASYGTPVSGYTF; DNA: TGTGCCAGCTACGGGACCCCGGTTTCCGGCTACACCTTC
length: 14; J: TRBJ1-2; D: .; size: .; V: TRBV9; CDR3: CASSIDRMDSGYTF; DNA: TGTGCCAGCAGCATAGACAGGATGGATAGTGGCTACACCTTC
length: 14; J: TRBJ1-1; D: .; size: .; V: TRBV5-4; CDR3: CASSLDLGSGSAFF; DNA: TGTGCCAGCAGCTTGGATTTAGGGTCCGGATCGGCTTTCTTT
length: 13; J: TRBJ2-7; D: .; size: .; V: TRBV23-1; CDR3: CATRGQTSVEQYF; DNA: TGCGCCACCAGGGGCCAAACTAGCGTCGAGCAGTACTTC
length: 18; J: TRBJ1-6; D: TRBD1; size: .; V: TRBV4-3; CDR3: CASSQGVAGGRYNSPLHF; DNA: TGCGCCAGCAGCCAAGGAGTGGCAGGGGGTCGCTATAATTCACCCCTCCACTTT
length: 15; J: TRBJ2-2; D: TRBD2; size: many; V: TRBV19; CDR3: CASSIASGGAGELFF; DNA: TGTGCCAGTAGTATTGCCTCCGGGGGGGCCGGGGAGCTGTTTTTT
length: 13; J: TRBJ1-1; D: .; size: .; V: TRBV25-1; CDR3: CASRAGTLGRAFF; DNA: TGTGCCAGCAGGGCGGGGACCTTGGGTAGGGCTTTCTTT
length: 15; J: TRBJ2-1; D: .; size: .; V: TRBV5-1; CDR3: CASSLDPASYNEQFF; DNA: TGCGCCAGCAGCTTGGACCCAGCTTCCTACAATGAGCAGTTCTTC
length: 17; J: TRBJ2-1; D: .; size: .; V: TRBV4-1; CDR3: CASSLLSVGSSYNEQFF; DNA: TGCGCCAGCAGCCTCTTATCGGTGGGAAGCTCCTACAATGAGCAGTTCTTC
length: 13; J: TRBJ2-5; D: TRBD2; size: .; V: TRBV27; CDR3: CASSFREGETQYF; DNA: TGTGCCAGCAGTTTCAGGGAGGGGGAGACCCAGTACTTC
length: 12; J: TRBJ1-5; D: .; size: .; V: TRBV6-1; CDR3: CASSEAPRPQHF; DNA: TGTGCCAGCAGTGAAGCTCCCCGGCCCCAGCATTTT
length: 14; J: TRBJ2-7; D: .; size: .; V: TRBV3-1/TRBV3-2; CDR3: CASSQDRGAYEQYF; DNA: TGTGCCAGCAGCCAAGACCGCGGGGCGTACGAGCAGTACTTC
length: 16; J: TRBJ1-1; D: .; size: .; V: TRBV11-2; CDR3: CASSMKQGALNTEAFF; DNA: TGTGCCAGCAGCATGAAACAGGGTGCCCTGAACACTGAAGCTTTCTTT